These T cell receptor beta chains were read from a single sample in a study of CD8 T cells in Susac syndrome. One entry per CDR3 protein, called by TCRdb with MiXCR from the immunoSEQ multiplex PCR reads. This table has tens of thousands of distinct CDR3 sequences, 93% appearing once. The sample consisted of CD4+ T cells from PBMCs. These receptor sequences come from a human donor with Susac syndrome. Each CDR3 is given with its conserved first and last residue. The D gene is left open where the match is weak. For some rows the clone size is stated as once, few or many, or as a class when expanded; others skip it.

j_call: TRBJ2-7; d_call: TRBD1; v_call: TRBV2; clone_size: .; cdr3_nt: TGTGCCAGCAGCGTCAACAGGGGGAGCTCCTACGAGCAGTACTTC; cdr3_aa: CASSVNRGSSYEQYF
j_call: TRBJ2-1; d_call: TRBD2; v_call: TRBV27; clone_size: .; cdr3_nt: TGTGCTGAGATAGCGGGGGGGGCTACGGGTGAGCAGTTCTTC; cdr3_aa: CAEIAGGATGEQFF
j_call: TRBJ2-7; d_call: TRBD2; v_call: TRBV7-2; clone_size: .; cdr3_nt: TGTGCCAGCAGCGTTAGCGGGGGGAGCTCCTACGAGCAGTACTTC; cdr3_aa: CASSVSGGSSYEQYF
j_call: TRBJ2-2; d_call: .; v_call: TRBV13; clone_size: .; cdr3_nt: TGTGCCAGCAGCTTAGGACACAACACCGGGGAGCTGTTTTTT; cdr3_aa: CASSLGHNTGELFF
j_call: TRBJ1-2; d_call: .; v_call: TRBV5-1; clone_size: .; cdr3_nt: TGCGCCAGCAGCCTTGACCGGACCTCTAACTATGGCTACACCTTC; cdr3_aa: CASSLDRTSNYGYTF
j_call: TRBJ2-1; d_call: TRBD1; v_call: TRBV2; clone_size: .; cdr3_nt: TGTGCCAGCGGAGGACAGGGTATCAATGAGCAGTTCTTC; cdr3_aa: CASGGQGINEQFF
j_call: TRBJ2-7; d_call: TRBD1; v_call: TRBV7-2; clone_size: .; cdr3_nt: TGTGCCAGCAGCTTACAGGGGGCTCAGCACGAGCAGTACTTC; cdr3_aa: CASSLQGAQHEQYF
j_call: TRBJ2-7; d_call: .; v_call: TRBV4-3; clone_size: once; cdr3_nt: TGCGCCAGCAGCCAGTTACAGGGTTCTACCTACGAGCAGTACTTC; cdr3_aa: CASSQLQGSTYEQYF
j_call: TRBJ1-2; d_call: TRBD1; v_call: TRBV4-1; clone_size: .; cdr3_nt: TGCGCCAGCAGCCTTCAACCCGGGACAGCTAACTATGGCTACACCTTC; cdr3_aa: CASSLQPGTANYGYTF
j_call: TRBJ1-1; d_call: .; v_call: TRBV11-2; clone_size: .; cdr3_nt: TGTGCCAGCAGCCCCCGTCACAACATGAACACTGAAGCTTTCTTT; cdr3_aa: CASSPRHNMNTEAFF
j_call: TRBJ1-5; d_call: .; v_call: TRBV20-1; clone_size: .; cdr3_nt: TGCAGTGCTAGAGATAGACGAGCCCAGCATTTT; cdr3_aa: CSARDRRAQHF
j_call: TRBJ1-3; d_call: .; v_call: TRBV20-1; clone_size: once; cdr3_nt: TGCAGTGCTAGTGGGCAGGGGATCTCTGGAAACACCATATATTTT; cdr3_aa: CSASGQGISGNTIYF
j_call: TRBJ1-6; d_call: TRBD1; v_call: TRBV20-1; clone_size: once; cdr3_nt: TGCAGTGCTAGAGAGGAGAACAGGGGACGTCGGTCACCCCTCCACTTT; cdr3_aa: CSAREENRGRRSPLHF
j_call: TRBJ2-1; d_call: .; v_call: TRBV6-1; clone_size: .; cdr3_nt: TGTGCCAGCAGTGGGGTTCGGATAGGTGAGCAGTTCTTC; cdr3_aa: CASSGVRIGEQFF
j_call: TRBJ1-2; d_call: .; v_call: TRBV28; clone_size: .; cdr3_nt: TGTGCCAGCACCTTCCAGGGGATATATGGCTACACCTTC; cdr3_aa: CASTFQGIYGYTF
j_call: TRBJ2-1; d_call: .; v_call: TRBV19; clone_size: .; cdr3_nt: TGTGCCAGTAGTACGGTATCAAGCGTCCATGAGCAGTTCTTC; cdr3_aa: CASSTVSSVHEQFF
j_call: TRBJ2-3; d_call: .; v_call: TRBV5-1; clone_size: .; cdr3_nt: TGCGCCAGCAGCTACGTAAGGGGTCTGGATACGCAGTATTTT; cdr3_aa: CASSYVRGLDTQYF
j_call: TRBJ2-7; d_call: .; v_call: TRBV28; clone_size: .; cdr3_nt: TGTGCCAGCTTCGAAGGGGATACCTACGAGCAGTACTTC; cdr3_aa: CASFEGDTYEQYF
j_call: TRBJ1-1; d_call: TRBD1; v_call: TRBV6-5; clone_size: .; cdr3_nt: TGTGCCAGCAGATATGGGACAGGGAATAGGTACACTGAAGCTTTCTTT; cdr3_aa: CASRYGTGNRYTEAFF
j_call: TRBJ1-1; d_call: .; v_call: TRBV25-1; clone_size: .; cdr3_nt: TGTGCCAGCAGTGAATACGGCCAGGGGTTGACTGAAGCTTTCTTT; cdr3_aa: CASSEYGQGLTEAFF
j_call: TRBJ1-5; d_call: .; v_call: TRBV20-1; clone_size: .; cdr3_nt: TGCAGTGCTAGTGATATGAGGGTTGGTCAGCCCCAGCATTTT; cdr3_aa: CSASDMRVGQPQHF
j_call: TRBJ2-1; d_call: .; v_call: TRBV14; clone_size: .; cdr3_nt: TGTGCCAGCAGCTGGGGGGCGGGGGCCTACAATGAGCAGTTCTTC; cdr3_aa: CASSWGAGAYNEQFF
j_call: TRBJ1-5; d_call: TRBD1; v_call: TRBV27; clone_size: .; cdr3_nt: TGTGCCAGCAGGGACAGGGGTCAGCCCCAGCATTTT; cdr3_aa: CASRDRGQPQHF
j_call: TRBJ2-3; d_call: TRBD2; v_call: TRBV9; clone_size: .; cdr3_nt: TGTGCCAGCAGCGTAGCCGCGGGGGGACCAGATACGCAGTATTTT; cdr3_aa: CASSVAAGGPDTQYF
j_call: TRBJ2-6; d_call: .; v_call: TRBV4-1; clone_size: once; cdr3_nt: TGCGCCAGCAGCCAAGGGTCCGGGACCACAAGCTCTGGGGCCAACGTCCTGACTTTC; cdr3_aa: CASSQGSGTTSSGANVLTF
j_call: TRBJ2-4; d_call: .; v_call: TRBV19; clone_size: .; cdr3_nt: TGTGCCAGTAGTATGGCAGCCCCCAAAAACATTCAGTACTTC; cdr3_aa: CASSMAAPKNIQYF
j_call: TRBJ1-1; d_call: .; v_call: TRBV9; clone_size: .; cdr3_nt: TGTGCCAGCAGCGTAGGTAGCAACACTGAAGCTTTCTTT; cdr3_aa: CASSVGSNTEAFF
j_call: TRBJ2-7; d_call: TRBD1; v_call: TRBV6-1; clone_size: .; cdr3_nt: TGTGCCAGCAGCCGTACCCGGGACAGCGTTTGGTACGAGCAGTACTTC; cdr3_aa: CASSRTRDSVWYEQYF
j_call: TRBJ1-5; d_call: .; v_call: TRBV6-2/TRBV6-3; clone_size: .; cdr3_nt: TGTGCCAGCAGCAGTGGACGGGAGATCCAGCCCCAGCATTTT; cdr3_aa: CASSSGREIQPQHF
j_call: TRBJ1-1; d_call: .; v_call: TRBV28; clone_size: .; cdr3_nt: TGTGCCAGCAGTTTTGGAACTCTTGGGGGGACTGAAGCTTTCTTT; cdr3_aa: CASSFGTLGGTEAFF
j_call: TRBJ2-3; d_call: .; v_call: TRBV20-1; clone_size: once; cdr3_nt: TGCAGTGCTGGCGGACTATCCACAGATACGCAGTATTTT; cdr3_aa: CSAGGLSTDTQYF
j_call: TRBJ2-1; d_call: TRBD1; v_call: TRBV28; clone_size: .; cdr3_nt: TGTGCCAGCAGTTTATCAGGGGGATCCTACAATGAGCAGTTCTTC; cdr3_aa: CASSLSGGSYNEQFF
j_call: TRBJ2-2; d_call: .; v_call: TRBV12-3/TRBV12-4; clone_size: .; cdr3_nt: TGTGCCAGCATTGGACGGAACACCGGGGAGCTGTTTTTT; cdr3_aa: CASIGRNTGELFF
j_call: TRBJ2-4; d_call: TRBD1; v_call: TRBV6-2/TRBV6-3; clone_size: .; cdr3_nt: TGTGCCAGCAGTCCAGCCGGACAGGGGGCCAAAAACATTCAGTACTTC; cdr3_aa: CASSPAGQGAKNIQYF
j_call: TRBJ2-1; d_call: .; v_call: TRBV18; clone_size: .; cdr3_nt: TGTGCCAGCCAAGGCAGGGTTATGTACAATGAGCAGTTCTTC; cdr3_aa: CASQGRVMYNEQFF
j_call: TRBJ2-2; d_call: TRBD1; v_call: TRBV5-1; clone_size: .; cdr3_nt: TGCGCCAGCAGCTCGAGACAGGGAAACACCGGGGAGCTGTTTTTT; cdr3_aa: CASSSRQGNTGELFF
j_call: TRBJ2-7; d_call: .; v_call: TRBV9; clone_size: .; cdr3_nt: TGTGCCAGCAGCGTAGAAGAGGGACGCTACGAGCAGTACTTC; cdr3_aa: CASSVEEGRYEQYF
j_call: TRBJ1-4; d_call: TRBD1; v_call: TRBV29-1; clone_size: .; cdr3_nt: TGCAGCGGTTTTCTCGGACAGGGGGAGATCGGAAAACTGTTTTTT; cdr3_aa: CSGFLGQGEIGKLFF
j_call: TRBJ1-5; d_call: .; v_call: TRBV4-3; clone_size: .; cdr3_nt: TGCGCCAGCAGCCAAGATGTAATCAGGGTCGCGAACAATCAGCCCCAGCATTTT; cdr3_aa: CASSQDVIRVANNQPQHF
j_call: TRBJ1-6; d_call: TRBD1; v_call: TRBV11-2; clone_size: .; cdr3_nt: TGTGCCAGCAGCTTAGGGACAGGGTGGAATTCACCCCTCCACTTT; cdr3_aa: CASSLGTGWNSPLHF
j_call: TRBJ1-1; d_call: TRBD1; v_call: TRBV5-6; clone_size: few; cdr3_nt: TGTGCCAGCAGCCAGCTGGACAGGGTGAACACTGAAGCTTTCTTT; cdr3_aa: CASSQLDRVNTEAFF
j_call: TRBJ2-3; d_call: TRBD1; v_call: TRBV5-4; clone_size: .; cdr3_nt: TGTGCCAGCAGCCGGGACAGGCCAGGGGGCACAGATACGCAGTATTTT; cdr3_aa: CASSRDRPGGTDTQYF
j_call: TRBJ1-6; d_call: .; v_call: TRBV19; clone_size: .; cdr3_nt: TGTGCCAGTAGTATACTCGCAGAGGCTAATTCACCCCTCCACTTT; cdr3_aa: CASSILAEANSPLHF
j_call: TRBJ2-7; d_call: TRBD2; v_call: TRBV6-1; clone_size: .; cdr3_nt: TGTGCCAGCAGTGAAGCGCAGCGGGGGCCCTACGAGCAGTACTTC; cdr3_aa: CASSEAQRGPYEQYF
j_call: TRBJ1-5; d_call: .; v_call: TRBV5-1; clone_size: .; cdr3_nt: TGCGCCAGCAGCTTGGTGGGGTCCAGCAATCAGCCCCAGCATTTT; cdr3_aa: CASSLVGSSNQPQHF
j_call: TRBJ2-3; d_call: .; v_call: TRBV3-1; clone_size: .; cdr3_nt: TGTGCCAGCAGCCAAGATCTGGCCACAGATACGCAGTATTTT; cdr3_aa: CASSQDLATDTQYF
j_call: TRBJ2-3; d_call: .; v_call: TRBV20-1; clone_size: .; cdr3_nt: TGCAGTGCAAATCTAGCGTCTGGCACAGATACGCAGTATTTT; cdr3_aa: CSANLASGTDTQYF
j_call: TRBJ2-6; d_call: .; v_call: TRBV3-1; clone_size: .; cdr3_nt: TGTGCCAGCAGCCAAGAATGGAAGACTGGGGCCAACGTCCTGACTTTC; cdr3_aa: CASSQEWKTGANVLTF
j_call: TRBJ2-7; d_call: .; v_call: TRBV6-6; clone_size: .; cdr3_nt: TGTGCCAGCAGCCCCGACGGAAACTCCTACGAGCAGTACTTC; cdr3_aa: CASSPDGNSYEQYF
j_call: TRBJ1-2; d_call: TRBD1; v_call: TRBV5-1; clone_size: .; cdr3_nt: TGCGCCAGCAGCTTCGACAGGGCTGGCTACACCTTC; cdr3_aa: CASSFDRAGYTF